The 30 T cell receptor beta chains below all came from one sample that was sequenced in a study of T cell repertoires in ileal Crohn's disease (dated by TCRdb to between 2018 and 2021). Libraries were prepared through the immunoSEQ multiplex PCR assay. Here the immuneACCESS table is served through TCRdb, limited to in-frame sequences with V and J called. Missing clones are a known gap in these copies; in checked studies unresolved V genes cover under half, and the rest lacks a known reason. The sample includes approximately 15,000 clones, with around two thirds observed a single time. The top ten constitute 4.5% to 5.5% of the sample. Input material: ileal tissue. The receptors here all came from an adult with Crohn's disease.

This clone was detected only once. V is TRBV2 and J is TRBJ1-4, with unresolved D. Between the trimmed V and J ends, which lost 7 bases and 6 bases, there was a span of 3 bases. Per germline, CDR1 SNHLY and CDR2 FYNNEI. The CDR3 covers 10 residues. CDR3: CASTYEKLFF. As DNA, the CDR3 is TGTGCCAGCACCTATGAAAAACTGTTTTTT.

The CDR3 spells CASSQTQQNTEAFF. The CDR3 DNA reads TGTGCCAGCAGCCAAACCCAACAGAACACTGAAGCTTTCTTT. The gene calls are TRBV4-2 and TRBJ1-1; D is uncertain. Germline values: CDR1 LGHNA, CDR2 YNFKEQ. This CDR3 has 14 amino acids. V lost 2 bases and J lost 1, with 8 bases in between.

The rearrangement joins TRBV6-1 to TRBJ1-5, with 8 bases aligning to TRBD1. Germline V gene lookup returns CDR1 MNHNS and CDR2 SASEGT. V was clipped by 7 bases and J by 2 bases; unmatched bases: 7. The CDR3 spans 15 residues. In DNA, the CDR3 is TGTGCCAGCACCGCGGACAGGGCGGGCAATCAGCCCCAGCATTTT. Translation gives CASTADRAGNQPQHF.

The V gene is TRBV4-2, the J gene TRBJ1-4; 10 positions match TRBD1. V was pared by 4 bases and J by 5 bases, with 1 base of the junction left unmatched. The CDR3 runs to 14 residues. CDR1 is LGHNA, CDR2 YNFKEQ, per germline. The CDR3 here is CASSPGQGNEKLFF. CDR3 coding DNA: TGTGCCAGCAGCCCGGGACAGGGGAATGAAAAACTGTTTTTT.

V is TRBV7-9 and J is TRBJ2-3; no reliable D call. The CDR3 runs 12 residues. V was pared by 8 bases and J by 2 bases, with 8 bases between. Germline values: CDR1 SEHNR, CDR2 FQNEAQ (reference sequence). DNA of the CDR3: TGTGCCAGCGGAGATATCACAGATACGCAGTATTTT. Translation gives CASGDITDTQYF.

This clone was counted a single time. The rearrangement joins TRBV18 to TRBJ2-7; the D gene is possibly TRBD1 (6 bases). Germline V gene sequence: CDR1 KGHSH, CDR2 LQKENI. The CDR3 has 16 amino acids. Trimming cost V 3 bases and J 5 bases, with 20 bases left between them. The CDR3 DNA is TGTGCCAGCTCACCGTCCAGGGGTCCCTTTCTCCACGAGCAGTACTTC. It yields the protein CASSPSRGPFLHEQYF.

This chain uses TRBV11-2 with TRBJ2-1, with D possibly being TRBD1 (6 bases). Trimming took off 5 bases at V and 7 bases at J, with 15 bases between the two ends. Germline V lookup: CDR1 SGHAT, CDR2 FQNNGV. The CDR3 loop spans 14 amino acids. CDR3 amino acids: CASSPAGARNEQFF. The CDR3 coding sequence is TGTGCCAGCAGCCCTGCAGGGGCGCGGAATGAGCAGTTCTTC.

The chain couples TRBV5-6 to TRBJ1-2; TRBD1 aligns across 7 bases. Germline assignment: CDR1 SGHDT and CDR2 YYEEEE. The CDR3 is 15 residues long. Germline trimming cut 0 bases from V and 4 bases from J; bases unmatched to any gene: 6. The CDR3 sequence: CASSLALDRVYGYTF. Here the CDR3 DNA reads TGTGCCAGCAGCTTGGCGCTAGACAGGGTCTATGGCTACACCTTC.

The chain couples TRBV11-3 to TRBJ2-7; D perhaps matches TRBD2 (6 bases). CDR1 is SGHNT, CDR2 YENEEA, per germline. V dropped 0 bases and J dropped 6 bases, with 9 bases sitting between them. The CDR3 covers 13 residues. CDR3 coding DNA: TGTGCCAGCAGCTTAGATTGGGGAGGCGAGCAGTACTTC. Translating gives CASSLDWGGEQYF.

This clone was observed a single time. The chain combines TRBV18 with TRBJ1-2; D gene ambiguous. The CDR3 consists of 13 residues. Trimming removed 0 bases at V and 8 bases at J, with 10 bases between. Germline CDR1 is KGHSH and CDR2 is LQKENI. The CDR3 coding sequence is TGTGCCAGCTCACCACCGGAGGGATACGGCTACACCTTC. This codes for CASSPPEGYGYTF. The full variable domain, completed using reference TRBV18 and TRBJ1-2, is NAGVMQNPRHLVRRRGQEARLRCSPMKGHSHVYWYRQLPEEGLKFMVYLQKENIIDESGMPKERFSAEFPKEGPSILRIQQVVRGDSAAYFCASSPPEGYGYTFGSGTRLTVV.

This clone was observed a handful of times. This sample also contains other DNA sequences that code for the same CDR3. The CDR3 DNA follows: TGCGCCAGCAGCTTGGTGACAGGGTCAGAGACCCAGTACTTC. This encodes CASSLVTGSETQYF. This chain links TRBV5-1 with TRBJ2-5, with 7 bases that match TRBD1. Per germline, CDR1 SGHRS and CDR2 YFSETQ. The CDR3 contains 14 residues. Trimming cost V 0 bases and J 4 bases; bases outside gene matches: 3.

This clone appeared a single time. The chain carries TRBV29-1 and TRBJ1-2; weak D call: TRBD1 (5 bases). This CDR3 has 14 amino acids. The germline CDR1 and CDR2 sequences are SQVTM and ANQGSEA. V lost 3 bases, J lost 4 bases, and 15 bases lay in between. CDR3 sequence reads: CSVERLDRSYGYTF. CDR3 DNA sequence: TGCAGCGTTGAGAGGTTAGACAGAAGCTATGGCTACACCTTC.

This chain uses TRBV6-4 with TRBJ2-1, with TRBD2 as a possible D gene (5 bases). This CDR3 is built from 14 residues. Germline V gene sequence: CDR1 MRHNA, CDR2 SNTAGT. The ends were cut back, 2 bases at V and 1 base at J, with 6 bases in the middle. CDR3 sequence (DNA): TGTGCCAGCAGTGACCGAGGGTCCTACAATGAGCAGTTCTTC. Its protein is CASSDRGSYNEQFF.

This clone turned up a few times. The rearrangement joins TRBV4-2 to TRBJ2-7; D may be TRBD2 (6 bases). The germline V gene encodes CDR1 LGHNA and CDR2 YNFKEQ. V shed 0 bases and J shed 0 bases, with 12 bases lying between them. The CDR3 extends over 16 amino acids. CDR3 region: CASSQDLPSDSYEQYF. For the CDR3, the DNA is TGTGCCAGCAGCCAAGATTTGCCTAGCGACTCCTACGAGCAGTACTTC.

The J gene is TRBJ1-3, the V gene TRBV5-1, with 7 bases fitting TRBD1. With 2 bases clipped from V and 2 bases from J, the junction kept 4 bases outside the gene matches. The length of the CDR3 is 15 residues. From germline, CDR1 is SGHRS and CDR2 YFSETQ. The DNA for the CDR3 is TGCGCCAGCAGCTTAAACAGGGGCACTGGAAACACCATATATTTT. Translation gives CASSLNRGTGNTIYF.

The chain is built from TRBV28 and TRBJ2-7; D is perhaps TRBD1 (5 bases). Germline V gene sequence: CDR1 MDHEN, CDR2 SYDVKM. The CDR3 has 11 amino acids. The V end was cut by 8 bases, the J end by 3 bases, with 8 bases between. The CDR3 coding sequence is TGTGCCAGCGGGGCAGACTACGAGCAGTACTTC. This codes for CASGADYEQYF.

The rearrangement links TRBV6-4 to TRBJ2-5; 16 positions match TRBD2. Trimming removed 6 bases from V and 5 bases from J; junction bases left unmatched: 9. This CDR3 has 17 residues. In germline, CDR1 is MRHNA, CDR2 SNTAGT. In DNA, the CDR3 is TGTGCCAGCAGGGCTGGGACTAGCGGGAGGGCCGGGGAGACCCAGTACTTC. It specifies CASRAGTSGRAGETQYF.

This clone came up a few times. The chain couples TRBV19 to TRBJ2-1; 11 bases map to TRBD2. Germline assignment: CDR1 LNHDA and CDR2 SQIVND (reference sequence). The length of the CDR3 is 17 residues. The junction had 12 bases not matched to a gene; V was cut back by 3 bases and J by 8 bases. DNA for the CDR3: TGTGCCAGTAGTATTGGGGCTAGCGGGGGGACAAGGGATGAGCAGTTCTTC. Amino acid sequence: CASSIGASGGTRDEQFF.

The chain is built from TRBV5-1 and TRBJ2-2; 7 bases fit TRBD2. Germline V gene data show CDR1 as SGHRS and CDR2 as YFSETQ. The V gene end was trimmed by 3 bases and the J gene end by 13 bases; junction bases not matched to a gene: 9. This CDR3 spans 13 amino acids. Here the CDR3 DNA reads TGCGCCAGCAGCTCCGGGACTACACCTCTGCTGTTTTTT. Residues: CASSSGTTPLLFF.

This chain links TRBV6-5 with TRBJ2-3; 10 nucleotides align to TRBD2. This CDR3 region has 15 residues. With 6 bases clipped from V and 5 bases from J, the junction kept 8 bases outside the gene matches. Germline V gives CDR1 MNHEY, CDR2 SVGAGI. DNA of the CDR3: TGTGCCAGCAGCCCCCTAGCGGGAGTTGTAGATACGCAGTATTTT. The encoded protein is CASSPLAGVVDTQYF.

This clone occurred a few times. The V call is TRBV6-1, the J call TRBJ2-7; D may be TRBD1 (5 bases). The ends were cut back, 4 bases at V and 1 base at J, with 14 bases in the middle. CDR1 is MNHNS, CDR2 SASEGT, per germline. CDR3 length: 15 amino acids. CDR3 amino acids: CASSARIGVSYEQYF. Here the CDR3 DNA reads TGTGCCAGCAGTGCCAGAATAGGGGTATCCTACGAGCAGTACTTC.

J is TRBJ2-3 and V is TRBV5-4; the D gene is possibly TRBD2 (6 bases). With 4 bases removed from V and 4 bases from J, the gap between germline ends came to 16 bases. CDR1 SGHNT and CDR2 YYREEE come from the germline V gene (reference sequence). This CDR3 spans 15 amino acids. CDR3: CASSIGTSRSDTQYF. CDR3 nucleotide sequence: TGTGCCAGCAGCATCGGGACTTCTCGTTCAGATACGCAGTATTTT. Full variable domain (rest looked up from reference TRBV5-4 and TRBJ2-3): ETGVTQSPTHLIKTRGQQVTLRCSSQSGHNTVSWYQQALGQGPQFIFQYYREEENGRGNFPPRFSGLQFPNYSSELNVNALELDDSALYLCASSIGTSRSDTQYFGPGTRLTVL.

CDR3 DNA: TGTGCCAGCAGCTTAGCCGGGACAGGGAACACTGAAGCTTTCTTT. It yields the protein CASSLAGTGNTEAFF. V and J are TRBV13 and TRBJ1-1; 8 bases map to TRBD1. Germline-derived CDR1 and CDR2 are PRHDT and FYEKMQ (reference sequence). J lost 1 base, V lost 1 base, and 2 bases had no gene match. This CDR3 region has 15 residues.

This chain uses TRBV5-1 with TRBJ2-7; D may be TRBD1 (6 bases). Germline V gene lookup returns CDR1 SGHRS and CDR2 YFSETQ. This CDR3 is 12 amino acids long. Trimming left V 4 bases short and J 2 bases short, with 7 bases between. Written as DNA, the CDR3 is TGCGCCAGCAGCGGGACAACCTACGAGCAGTACTTC. It codes for CASSGTTYEQYF.

The chain is built from TRBV19 and TRBJ2-5; 11 positions match TRBD2. Near its end, the DNA agrees better with TRBJ2-7, so the J call may be wrong. Per germline, CDR1 LNHDA and CDR2 SQIVND (reference sequence). The CDR3 is 15 amino acids. The CDR3 reads CASSIQTSGMYEQYF. The DNA for the CDR3 is TGTGCCAGTAGTATTCAGACTAGCGGGATGTACGAGCAGTACTTC.

In nucleotides, the CDR3 is TGTGCCAGTAGTCCACGACAGGGGGCAAATTACGAGCAGTACTTC. Translating gives CASSPRQGANYEQYF. This chain links TRBV19 with TRBJ2-7, with 10 bases that match TRBD1. The CDR3 totals 15 residues. With 5 bases clipped from V and 4 bases from J, the junction kept 8 bases outside the gene matches. The germline V gene encodes CDR1 LNHDA and CDR2 SQIVND (reference sequence).

The chain joins TRBV27 to TRBJ1-2; TRBD1 matches 11 bases. V lost 8 bases to trimming and J lost 2 bases; unmatched junction nucleotides: 16. Per germline, CDR1 MNHEY and CDR2 SMNVEV (reference sequence). This CDR3 has 18 amino acids. For the CDR3, the DNA is TGTGCCAGCTTCACGCTAGGGACAGGGGGTTCTCAGAACTATGGCTACACCTTC. It yields the protein CASFTLGTGGSQNYGYTF.

The chain has TRBV29-1 and TRBJ2-1; 14 bases fit TRBD2. The CDR3 contains 11 residues. The germline V gene encodes CDR1 SQVTM and CDR2 ANQGSEA. Unmatched junction bases numbered 0, after V lost 7 bases and J lost 10 bases. CDR3 in amino acids: CSGLAGGEQFF. The CDR3 DNA reads TGCAGCGGACTAGCGGGAGGGGAGCAGTTCTTC.

The chain couples TRBV6-1 to TRBJ1-5; D gene ambiguous. With 4 bases removed from V and 7 bases from J, the gap between germline ends came to 17 bases. The germline V gene has CDR1 MNHNS and CDR2 SASEGT. The CDR3 contains 15 residues. CDR3: CASSAVGGSDQPQHF. The CDR3 region has the DNA TGTGCCAGCAGTGCAGTCGGCGGGAGCGACCAGCCCCAGCATTTT.

The CDR3 protein is CASSSVVWSYEQYF. CDR3 coding DNA: TGTGCCAGTTCCAGCGTAGTCTGGTCCTACGAGCAGTACTTC. This chain joins TRBV19 and TRBJ2-7, with unresolved D. The CDR3 contains 14 residues. Trimming stripped 8 bases from V and 1 base from J, with 15 bases between. The germline V gene has CDR1 LNHDA and CDR2 SQIVND (reference sequence).